This is a list of T cell receptor beta chains from one sample in a study of shared clonotypes between healthy human individuals. TCRdb's copy holds only in-frame clones and misses some; the assay was immunoSEQ multiplex PCR. The sample includes 1 million to 1.2 million clones, 70% to 85% of them seen just once. Sequenced sample: memory CD4+ T cells from PBMCs. The receptors come from a man younger than 30 in good health. Some clones in this sample may be carry-over from other donors' samples. CDR3s include the opening cysteine and the closing phenylalanine or tryptophan. D genes are given only for firm matches. Clone size is shown for a subset of rows, as once, few, many or a class of expanded clone.

TRBJ2-2 | TRBV9 | TRBD2 | once | TGTGCCAGCAGCGTAGGACTAGCCTCGAACACCGGGGAGCTGTTTTTT | CASSVGLASNTGELFF
TRBJ1-5 | TRBV27 | NA | NA | TGTGCCAGCAGTTTAGTTAGGGGAGGCAATCAGCCCCAGCATTTT | CASSLVRGGNQPQHF
TRBJ2-7 | TRBV7-2 | TRBD2 | NA | TGTGCCAGCAGCTTAGCTGGGACTAGCGGGCGTCGAGCCGAGCAGTACTTC | CASSLAGTSGRRAEQYF
TRBJ2-1 | TRBV29-1 | NA | NA | TGCGGATCCTATACCAATGAGCAGTTCTTC | CGSYTNEQFF
TRBJ2-2 | TRBV11-2 | TRBD2 | NA | TGTGCCAGCAGACGTCCGGGACTAGCGATCACCGGGGAGCTGTTTTTT | CASRRPGLAITGELFF
TRBJ2-5 | TRBV7-8 | TRBD1 | few | TGTGCCAGCAGCTTAGCAGGTATGACAGGGGGTGCGGTAGAGACCCAGTACTTC | CASSLAGMTGGAVETQYF
TRBJ2-7 | TRBV18 | NA | NA | TGTGCCAGCTCACCTGGCGAGGTCCAGCAGTACTTC | CASSPGEVQQYF
TRBJ2-1 | TRBV5-5 | TRBD1 | many | TGTGCCAGCAGCTTCCCCACCGGGACAGGGTACAATGAGCAGTTCTTC | CASSFPTGTGYNEQFF
TRBJ2-5 | TRBV29-1 | NA | NA | TGCAGCGTTGGACCTCACGGGCGGCAAGAGACCCAGTACTTC | CSVGPHGRQETQYF
TRBJ2-7 | TRBV11-3 | TRBD1 | NA | TGTGCCAGCAGCTTGAGGACAGGGTTCTCCTACGAGCAGTACTTC | CASSLRTGFSYEQYF
TRBJ2-7 | TRBV27 | TRBD2 | many | TGTGCCAGCAGTCTAGACCCTAGCGGGAGCATCTACGAGCAGTACTTC | CASSLDPSGSIYEQYF
TRBJ1-5 | TRBV4-3 | NA | NA | TGCGCCAGCAGCCAAGAGTACTCAGGGCGAGGGGATCAGCCCCAGCATTTT | CASSQEYSGRGDQPQHF
TRBJ2-7 | TRBV7-2 | NA | NA | TGTGCCAGCAGCTTAGCTGTGGGAGAGCAGTACTTC | CASSLAVGEQYF
TRBJ2-5 | TRBV6-6 | TRBD1 | NA | TGTGCCAGCACCAAAATGGGACAGGGAGAGGAGACCCAGTACTTC | CASTKMGQGEETQYF
TRBJ1-1 | TRBV12-5 | NA | NA | TGTGCTAGTGGAAGTGGAAGTCACACTGAAGCTTTCTTT | CASGSGSHTEAFF
TRBJ2-7 | TRBV5-1 | NA | NA | TGCGCCAGCAGCTTCGGAATTTCCTACGAGCAGTACTTC | CASSFGISYEQYF
TRBJ1-4 | TRBV5-6 | NA | NA | TGTGCCAGCAGCTTGTTACGGACAAATGAAAAACTGTTTTTT | CASSLLRTNEKLFF
TRBJ2-7 | TRBV7-6 | NA | NA | TGTGCCAGCAGCCTGAGCTCCTACGAGCAGTACTTC | CASSLSSYEQYF
TRBJ2-7 | TRBV7-7 | TRBD1 | NA | TGTGCCAGCAGCCTAAGGACAGGGGGCTTCTACGAGCAGTACTTC | CASSLRTGGFYEQYF
TRBJ1-5 | TRBV7-2 | TRBD1 | many | TGTGCCAGCAGCCTCGCAGGGGGACCCAATCAGCCCCAGCATTTT | CASSLAGGPNQPQHF
TRBJ2-7 | TRBV9 | NA | many | TGTGCCAGCAGCGTAGGTCACAGGGCAAGCTACGAGCAGTACTTC | CASSVGHRASYEQYF
TRBJ1-5 | TRBV7-2 | TRBD1 | few | TGTGCCAGCAGCTCGTTGGGAGGGGGCAGCCAGCCCCAGCATTTT | CASSSLGGGSQPQHF
TRBJ2-7 | TRBV28 | NA | NA | TGTGCCAGCAGTGCCCGGTGGGGCGGGCCCTCCTACGAGCAGTACTTC | CASSARWGGPSYEQYF
TRBJ2-2 | TRBV5-1 | NA | NA | TGCGCCAGCCAATTTCAGGGCACCGGGGAGCTGTTTTTT | CASQFQGTGELFF
TRBJ1-1 | TRBV6-1 | NA | NA | TGTGCCAGCAATCGAGGAGGAAAGAACACTGAAGCTTTCTTT | CASNRGGKNTEAFF
TRBJ1-2 | TRBV5-1 | NA | NA | TGCGCCAGCAGCTTTAAACGAGCACAGGACGTGGGAGGCTACACCTTC | CASSFKRAQDVGGYTF
TRBJ2-3 | TRBV9 | NA | NA | TGTGCCAGCAGCTATGCCGGACTCACCTCAATCTTTTTT | CASSYAGLTSIFF
TRBJ1-5 | TRBV15 | NA | once | TGTGCCACCAGCAGAGATTACACAGGGACCAGCAATCAGCCCCAGCATTTT | CATSRDYTGTSNQPQHF
TRBJ2-2 | TRBV5-1 | NA | NA | TGCGCCAGCAGCTTGTTCCAGGACACCGGGGAGCTGTTTTTT | CASSLFQDTGELFF
TRBJ2-1 | TRBV7-7 | TRBD2 | NA | TGTGCCAGCAGCTGGGGTAGTGGGAGGGCCTCTGAGGAGCAGTTCTTC | CASSWGSGRASEEQFF
TRBJ2-3 | TRBV7-2 | NA | NA | TGTGCCAGCAGCTTAAGAATGACAGATACGCAGTATTTT | CASSLRMTDTQYF